This T cell receptor beta chain was recovered during a study of T cell repertoires in cytomegalovirus infection. Study overall: CMV epitopes used comprised recently identified HLA-C-restricted ones and well-studied HLA-B-restricted ones. Study-level findings and limits: Across the ex vivo response, the dominant clonotypes were HLA-C-restricted CMV-specific TCR beta clonotypes. Cumulative public TCR beta family frequency identified CMV carriers with the relevant HLA.

MiXCR was run by TCRdb on the reads, yielding one entry per CDR3 protein. The profile shows about 770,000 distinct CDR3 sequences, around 29% of them singletons. The CDR3 length is 12 residues. Germline V gene data show CDR1 as MNHEY and CDR2 as SMNVEV (reference sequence). Deletions cut 6 bases from V and 4 bases from J, with 9 bases between. Points on this clonotype: Its antigen is unidentified.

The rearrangement joins TRBV27 to TRBJ1-1; D gene unclear. The receptor's source is a human donor in good health (CMV status not recorded). Some clones in this sample may be carry-over from other donors' samples. Material: cultured CD8+ T cells from PBMCs, obtained from culture after CMV antigen stimulation. The CDR3 DNA reads TGTGCCAGCAGAAATTCGGTCACTGAAGCTTTCTTT. Its translation is CASRNSVTEAFF.